These 16 T cell receptor beta chains were all obtained from the same sample, sequenced in a study of patients and donors after allogeneic stem cell transplantation. TCRdb reprocessed the RT-PCR reads via MiXCR and lists one record per CDR3 protein. This table has about 89,000 distinct CDR3 sequences, about 44% appearing once. What was sequenced was blood, either unsorted or a sorted T cell fraction (not recorded which). The receptors were gathered from a human donor who was either an allogeneic HSCT recipient or a stem cell or donor lymphocyte infusion donor (not recorded which). It is not recorded whose cells these are; they may come from a transplant donor.

The chain uses TRBV5-1 and TRBJ2-3, with TRBD2 identical over 12 bases. The CDR3 contains 18 residues. Germline CDR1 is SGHRS and CDR2 is YFSETQ. The junction had 9 bases not matched to a gene; V was cut back by 4 bases and J by 0 bases. This chain's CDR3 is CASSPGTSGPTSTDTQYF. As DNA, the CDR3 is TGCGCCAGCAGCCCCGGGACTAGCGGGCCGACTAGCACAGATACGCAGTATTTT.

The J gene is TRBJ2-7, the V gene TRBV12-3 or TRBV12-4, with 8 bases aligning to TRBD1. The CDR3 is 14 amino acids. With V trimmed by 6 bases and J by 5 bases, 9 bases remained unmatched. DNA for the CDR3: TGTGCCAGCAGCCAAGCAGGGGGCGGCGACGAGCAGTACTTC. Its translation: CASSQAGGGDEQYF.

This clonotype was seen only a few times. The chain combines TRBV12-3 or TRBV12-4 with TRBJ1-2; D is undetermined. The CDR3 length is 14 residues. V was pared by 5 bases and J by 1 base, with 11 bases between. This CDR3 reads CASSPRTDNYGYTF. The DNA for the CDR3 is TGTGCCAGCAGTCCCCGGACGGATAACTATGGCTACACCTTC.

The V and J genes are TRBV7-2 and TRBJ1-2; 7 bases agree with TRBD1. The CDR3 loop spans 15 amino acids. The trim removed 3 bases at V and 6 bases at J, leaving 10 bases unmatched. Germline assignment: CDR1 SGHTA and CDR2 FQGNSA. As DNA, the CDR3 is TGTGCCAGCAGCTTCCCGACAGGGATAGGCGATGGCTACACCTTC. Translation gives CASSFPTGIGDGYTF.

The sample holds a few counts of this clonotype. This sequence joins TRBV3-1 and TRBJ1-2; D remains ambiguous. The germline CDR1 and CDR2 sequences are LGHDT and YNNKEL (reference sequence). The CDR3 has 14 residues. V lost 2 bases to trimming and J lost 2 bases, with 9 bases between them. The CDR3 DNA reads as TGTGCCAGCAGCCAACGTTCGGGAAACTATGGCTACACCTTC. Residues: CASSQRSGNYGYTF. The full variable domain, with the rest looked up from reference TRBV3-1 and TRBJ1-2, is DTAVSQTPKYLVTQMGNDKSIKCEQNLGHDTMYWYKQDSKKFLKIMFSYNNKELIINETVPNRFSPKSPDKAHLNLHINSLELGDSAVYFCASSQRSGNYGYTFGSGTRLTVV.

The V call is TRBV28, the J call TRBJ2-3; unclear D gene. This CDR3 contains 15 residues. CDR1 MDHEN and CDR2 SYDVKM come from the germline V gene. Trimming cost V 5 bases and J 0 bases, with 12 bases left between them. Here the CDR3 DNA reads TGTGCCAGCAGTAGACTGCTACCTAGCACAGATACGCAGTATTTT. This encodes CASSRLLPSTDTQYF.

This chain uses TRBV7-9 with TRBJ1-2; D is ambiguous. Germline V gene sequence: CDR1 SEHNR, CDR2 FQNEAQ (reference sequence). Trimming took off 4 bases at V and 4 bases at J, with 13 bases between the two ends. CDR3 length: 14 amino acids. CDR3 residues: CASSSPTALYGYTF. CDR3 nucleotides: TGTGCCAGCAGCTCCCCCACAGCCCTCTATGGCTACACCTTC.

This clonotype showed up just a few times. The genes are TRBV24-1 and TRBJ1-5; D remains ambiguous. CDR3 length equals 12 residues. From germline, CDR1 is KGHDR and CDR2 SFDVKD. The ends were cut back, 3 bases at V and 9 bases at J, with 8 bases in the middle. CDR3 bases: TGTGCCACCAGTGATCCCCTCGGGCCCCAGCATTTT. Amino acid sequence: CATSDPLGPQHF.

The chain couples TRBV27 to TRBJ2-7; possibly TRBD1 or TRBD2 for D (5 bases each). Germline assignment: CDR1 MNHEY and CDR2 SMNVEV (reference sequence). Trimming took 3 bases from V and 4 from J, leaving 16 bases between them. The CDR3 is 15 amino acids. CDR3 sequence: CASSFAGNWGYEQYF. The CDR3 coding sequence is TGTGCCAGCAGTTTTGCCGGGAACTGGGGGTACGAGCAGTACTTC.

The chain is built from TRBV7-8 and TRBJ1-2; possible D gene TRBD1, 6 bases. The V end lost 3 bases, the J end lost 0 bases, and 17 bases lay between the germline ends. Germline CDR1 reads SGHVS; CDR2 reads FQNEAQ. This CDR3 comprises 17 residues. CDR3 loop: CASSLGGATGANYGYTF. CDR3 sequence (DNA): TGTGCCAGCAGCTTGGGTGGGGCGACAGGAGCTAACTATGGCTACACCTTC. Supplemented by reference TRBV7-8 and TRBJ1-2, the full variable domain reads GAGVSQSPRYKVAKRGQDVALRCDPISGHVSLFWYQQALGQGPEFLTYFQNEAQLDKSGLPSDRFFAERPEGSVSTLKIQRTQQEDSAVYLCASSLGGATGANYGYTFGSGTRLTVV.

The CDR3 DNA reads TGCGCCAGCAGCTTCTTGGACGTAGCGAACACTGAAGCTTTCTTT. This codes for CASSFLDVANTEAFF. This chain connects TRBV5-1 to TRBJ1-1, with D unclear. Trimming took off 2 bases at V and 1 base at J, with 12 bases between the two ends. This CDR3 has 15 amino acids. Germline CDR1 SGHRS, CDR2 YFSETQ.

This clonotype was detected a few times. The chain employs TRBV20-1 and TRBJ1-2; 7 bases are shared with TRBD1. This CDR3 has 15 amino acids. J was trimmed by 3 bases and V by 2 bases; bases with no gene match: 9. The germline CDR1 and CDR2 sequences are DFQATT and SNEGSKA (reference sequence). The CDR3 nucleotides are TGCAGTGCTAGACTATCCGGAGACAGGGACTATGGCTACACCTTC. Protein: CSARLSGDRDYGYTF.

The chain is built from TRBV12-3 or TRBV12-4 and TRBJ1-1; D is possibly TRBD1 (6 bases). V was trimmed by 5 bases and J by 0 bases, leaving 16 bases between them. The CDR3 is made up of 16 amino acids. As DNA, the CDR3 is TGTGCCAGCAGTCCCGGACCAGGACAGATGAACACTGAAGCTTTCTTT. This encodes CASSPGPGQMNTEAFF.

This rearrangement joins TRBV27 to TRBJ1-2; perhaps TRBD1 as D (6 bases). V was clipped by 6 bases and J by 3 bases, with 17 bases between them. The CDR3 length is 15 residues. Germline CDR1 reads MNHEY; CDR2 reads SMNVEV (reference sequence). CDR3 protein: CASRDSGQIDYGYTF. CDR3 bases: TGTGCCAGCAGAGACTCTGGACAGATCGACTATGGCTACACCTTC.

At least ten counts were recorded for this clonotype. The rearrangement joins TRBV29-1 to TRBJ1-2, with a weak D call TRBD1 (6 bases). CDR1 and CDR2 from the germline V gene are SQVTM and ANQGSEA. With 5 bases removed from V and 10 bases from J, the gap between germline ends came to 17 bases. This CDR3 has 12 residues. The CDR3 coding sequence is TGCAGCGTTCAAGGGGGTCTAGCCGACTACACCTTC. Translated: CSVQGGLADYTF.

This clonotype was counted between two and nine times. V gene TRBV5-1 combines with J gene TRBJ1-2, with D unresolved. Per germline, CDR1 SGHRS and CDR2 YFSETQ. The CDR3 loop spans 12 amino acids. Trimming removed 3 bases from V and 8 bases from J, with 11 bases in between. CDR3 DNA: TGCGCCAGCAGCTCAGGAGGCGAAGGCTACACCTTC. This translates into CASSSGGEGYTF.